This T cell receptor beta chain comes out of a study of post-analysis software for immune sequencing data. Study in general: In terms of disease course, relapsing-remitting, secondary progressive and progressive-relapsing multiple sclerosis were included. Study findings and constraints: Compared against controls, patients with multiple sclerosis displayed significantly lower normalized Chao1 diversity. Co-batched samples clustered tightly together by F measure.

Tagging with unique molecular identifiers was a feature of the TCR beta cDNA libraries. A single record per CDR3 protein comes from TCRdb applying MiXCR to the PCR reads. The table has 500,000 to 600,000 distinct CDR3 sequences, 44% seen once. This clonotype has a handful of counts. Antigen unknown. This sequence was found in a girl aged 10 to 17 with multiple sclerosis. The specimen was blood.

Written as DNA, the CDR3 is TGCAGCGTTGAAGATCGGGGGGCAAGCTCCTACGAGCAGTACTTC. This sequence encodes CSVEDRGASSYEQYF. J is TRBJ2-7 and V is TRBV29-1, with TRBD2 as a possible D gene (7 bases). Deletions cut 0 bases from V and 0 bases from J, with 12 bases between. The germline V gene encodes CDR1 SQVTM and CDR2 ANQGSEA. The CDR3 totals 15 residues.